This is a list of T cell receptor beta chains from one sample in a study of cytomegalovirus exposure and HLA in healthy donors. The assay was immunoSEQ multiplex PCR, and TCRdb's table has in-frame clones only and misses some. The table records over 150,000 clones, about 86% of them present only once. The sample consisted of PBMCs. The receptors shown here come from a human donor in good health. Both conserved end residues are part of each CDR3. The D gene is left open where the match is weak. Size is stated for part of the rows, as once, few or many counts, or as a class when the clone is expanded.

TRBD2,TRBJ2-5,TRBV4-2,-,CASSQDNALAGLGGGETQYF,TGTGCCAGCAGCCAAGATAATGCCCTAGCGGGATTGGGAGGGGGGGAGACCCAGTACTTC
-,TRBJ2-2,TRBV27,-,CASSLGQGYTGELFF,TGTGCCAGCAGTTTGGGGCAGGGATACACCGGGGAGCTGTTTTTT
-,TRBJ1-2,TRBV11-2,few,CASSLDSNGYTF,TGTGCCAGCAGCTTGGACAGCAATGGCTACACCTTC
-,TRBJ1-1,TRBV6-4,-,CASSAQPENTEAFF,TGTGCCAGCAGTGCTCAACCAGAGAACACTGAAGCTTTCTTT
-,TRBJ1-1,TRBV6-5,-,CASSSILLIPNTEAFF,TGTGCCAGCAGTTCGATACTACTGATACCGAACACTGAAGCTTTCTTT
-,TRBJ1-6,TRBV5-1,-,CASSLTTARDSPLHF,TGCGCCAGCAGCCTTACGACCGCTAGAGATTCACCCCTCCACTTT
-,TRBJ1-2,TRBV6-5,-,CASALRGAGEGYTF,TGTGCCAGCGCTCTCCGGGGGGCCGGGGAAGGCTACACCTTC
TRBD2,TRBJ2-1,TRBV4-1,few,CASTQPGLGGNEQFF,TGCGCCAGCACCCAACCGGGACTAGGAGGCAATGAGCAGTTCTTC
TRBD1,TRBJ2-5,TRBV29-1,-,CSGGPAQGRETQYF,TGCAGCGGGGGGCCGGCACAGGGGAGAGAGACCCAGTACTTC
TRBD2,TRBJ2-2,TRBV28,once,CASSFPPSERESGELFF,TGTGCCAGCAGTTTTCCCCCTTCGGAGCGGGAGTCCGGGGAGCTGTTTTTT